Shown below are 9 T cell receptor beta chains from a single sample sequenced in a study of regulatory T cells in long-lasting Graves disease. Arm-PCR with iRepertoire HTBI primers amplified the CDR3 regions for these TCR beta libraries. TCRdb passed the multiplex PCR reads through MiXCR, listing each CDR3 protein once. The data show 350,000 to 450,000 distinct CDR3 sequences, with roughly 12% seen just once and approximately 20% held by the top ten. Time point meaning: newly diagnosed GD, antithyroid drugs for less than 3 months. The TCR library was made from RNA that had been extracted from PBMCs in TRIzol. The sample was also linked to a second study, of T cells in Graves' hyperthyroidism and ophthalmopathy.

The sequences come from peripheral blood mononuclear cells (PBMCs), collected at new diagnosis, from a patient treated with antithyroid drugs. The receptors shown here come from a young woman with Graves disease.

This chain links TRBV6-2 or TRBV6-3 with TRBJ2-3; D possibly corresponds to TRBD2 (7 bases). Germline loops: CDR1 MNHEY, CDR2 SVGEGT. V lost 7 bases and J 2 bases, leaving 16 bases between the germline ends. The CDR3 is 15 residues long. CDR3 nucleotide sequence: TGTGCCAGCATACATCGGGGGGCACTCACAGATACGCAGTATTTT. Translating it yields CASIHRGALTDTQYF.

Ten or more counts support this clonotype. The J gene is TRBJ1-1, the V gene TRBV20-1; D remains ambiguous. Per germline, CDR1 DFQATT and CDR2 SNEGSKA (reference sequence). V shed 1 base and J shed 5 bases, with 11 bases lying between them. The CDR3 totals 13 residues. This CDR3 is CSARVEGGTEAFF. CDR3 nucleotides: TGCAGTGCTAGAGTCGAAGGAGGGACTGAAGCTTTCTTT.

This clonotype has a handful of counts. This chain joins TRBV4-1 and TRBJ2-3; 8 nucleotides match TRBD1. This CDR3 has 18 amino acids. Germline CDR1 is MGHRA and CDR2 is YSYEKL. The V gene end was trimmed by 1 base and the J gene end by 6 bases; junction bases not matched to a gene: 15. In nucleotides, the CDR3 is TGCGCCAGCAGCCAAGTTGCAGGACAGGGTGGGGGTAGGGATACGCAGTATTTT. Translation gives CASSQVAGQGGGRDTQYF.

This clonotype has a handful of counts. V usage is TRBV12-3 or TRBV12-4 and J usage is TRBJ1-1; no definite D call. The CDR3 runs 16 residues. The V and J ends lost 8 bases and 1 base respectively, with 20 bases between them. The CDR3 loop reads CASAPPDWAGNTEAFF. The CDR3, as DNA: TGTGCCAGCGCCCCACCTGATTGGGCGGGGAACACTGAAGCTTTCTTT.

This clonotype has just a few counts. The rearrangement links TRBV27 to TRBJ1-1; D possibly corresponds to TRBD1 (5 bases). This CDR3 contains 14 residues. Germline assignment: CDR1 MNHEY and CDR2 SMNVEV (reference sequence). V lost 7 bases, J lost 5 bases, and 17 bases lay in between. The CDR3 coding sequence is TGTGCCAGCACCCCTCTTAGGGGCTATACTGAAGCTTTCTTT. Translated, it gives CASTPLRGYTEAFF.

As concerns this clonotype: At one end, the junction sequence differs from germline, possibly due to a read error. The chain joins TRBV12-3 or TRBV12-4 to TRBJ2-5, with D possibly being TRBD1 (6 bases). The CDR3 runs 13 residues. The CDR3 DNA reads as TGTGCCAGCGGTTTCATACAGGGTGAGACCCAGTACTTC. Its protein product is CASGFIQGETQYF.

This clonotype has a count of ten or more. The rearrangement uses TRBV2 and TRBJ1-4, with D maybe TRBD1 (5 bases). Trimming took off 7 bases at V and 0 bases at J, with 15 bases between the two ends. Germline CDR1 is SNHLY and CDR2 is FYNNEI. CDR3 length: 16 residues. The DNA of the CDR3 is TGTGCCAGCAAACCCGGGACCGGTGCAACTAATGAAAAACTGTTTTTT. Its protein is CASKPGTGATNEKLFF.

This clonotype has ten or more counts. This chain joins TRBV7-9 and TRBJ1-2; D is uncertain. V lost 7 bases and J lost 6, with 18 bases in between. CDR1 and CDR2 (germline): SEHNR, FQNEAQ (reference sequence). CDR3 size: 14 residues. The DNA of the CDR3 is TGTGCCAGCACCCCCTCGGAAAGGGTAAATGGCTACACCTTC. Its protein is CASTPSERVNGYTF.

This clonotype was detected ten times or more. This chain uses TRBV18 with TRBJ1-4, with D possibly matching TRBD1 (5 bases). Germline assignment: CDR1 KGHSH and CDR2 LQKENI. The CDR3 runs 15 residues. Deletions cut 2 bases from V and 8 bases from J, with 15 bases between. The CDR3 sequence is CASSPAGSRGEKLFF. CDR3 nucleotide sequence: TGTGCCAGCTCACCAGCAGGGTCGCGGGGAGAAAAACTGTTTTTT.